This T cell receptor (beta chain) was retrieved from a study of cytomegalovirus exposure and HLA in healthy donors. Clones were read by immunoSEQ multiplex PCR, and TCRdb kept only the in-frame ones, dropping some. This table has 190,000 or so clones, around 81% appearing once. Sequenced sample: PBMCs. The sequence came from a woman aged 18-29 years in good health and CMV-seropositive.

The CDR3 DNA follows: TGTGCCAGCTCACCCATCGGTGGCGGGGGATCAGAAAGTTCACCCCTCCACTTT. This sequence encodes CASSPIGGGGSESSPLHF. The chain is built from TRBV18 and TRBJ1-6, with TRBD1 as a possible D gene (5 bases). The V gene lost 3 bases and the J gene lost 9 bases, with 24 bases spanning the gap. The CDR3 covers 18 residues. Germline V gene lookup returns CDR1 KGHSH and CDR2 LQKENI.